One sample yielded the 18 T cell receptor beta chains listed below, sequenced in a study of blood T cell repertoires in COVID-19. Measured with immunoSEQ multiplex PCR; TCRdb has only the in-frame clones, and not every one. The repertoire holds under 150,000 clones, with approximately 80% as singletons. Sequenced input: peripheral blood. The receptor source for this set is a human donor in a cohort sampled during active COVID-19.

The chain employs TRBV12-2 and TRBJ1-6; TRBD1 is the table's D call and was not checked against the DNA. TRBV12-2 corresponds to a pseudogene. CDR3 length equals 15 residues. The CDR3 spells CASRPTGLNNSPLHF. The CDR3 DNA sequence: TGTGCAAGTCGCCCGACAGGGTTGAATAATTCACCCCTCCACTTT.

The CDR3 spells CASSLAAASTDTQYF. The DNA of the CDR3 is TGCGCCAGCAGCTTGGCGGCGGCTAGCACAGATACGCAGTATTTT. The V gene is TRBV5-1, the J gene TRBJ2-3; no definite D call. This CDR3 comprises 15 residues. Trimming pared 0 bases from V and 0 bases from J, leaving 8 bases between. Germline CDR1 and CDR2: SGHRS and YFSETQ.

V gene TRBV20-1 combines with J gene TRBJ1-1, with 7 bases lining up with TRBD1. Germline V gene data show CDR1 as DFQATT and CDR2 as SNEGSKA (reference sequence). The CDR3 totals 11 residues. J was trimmed by 11 bases and V by 3 bases; bases with no gene match: 6. The CDR3 sequence: CSASGQVVAFF. CDR3 bases: TGCAGTGCTAGTGGACAGGTCGTCGCTTTCTTT.

Only one count was recorded for this clone. The chain recombines TRBV7-2 with TRBJ2-4; 8 bases map to TRBD1. CDR1 is SGHTA and CDR2 is FQGNSA in the germline V gene. The CDR3 is made up of 14 amino acids. With V trimmed by 3 bases and J by 13 bases, 11 bases remained unmatched. The CDR3 loop is CASSFEWTGKSQYF. DNA of the CDR3: TGTGCCAGCAGCTTTGAATGGACAGGGAAGTCCCAGTACTTC.

The chain has TRBV29-1 and TRBJ2-7; a weak D match, TRBD2 (6 bases). This CDR3 spans 12 amino acids. Trimming took off 6 bases at V and 4 bases at J, with 13 bases between the two ends. The V gene's germline CDR1 is SQVTM and CDR2 ANQGSEA. CDR3 sequence: CSVRTGSYEQYF. CDR3 nucleotide sequence: TGCAGCGTCAGGACCGGGAGTTACGAGCAGTACTTC.

The rearrangement links TRBV10-3 to TRBJ2-3, with D unresolved. V was trimmed by 9 bases and J by 2 bases, leaving 6 bases between them. The CDR3 length is 11 residues. Per the germline V gene, CDR1 is ENHRY and CDR2 is SYGVKD. The CDR3, as DNA: TGTGCCATACAATCCACAGATACGCAGTATTTT. It codes for CAIQSTDTQYF.

The CDR3 DNA reads TGTGCCAGCAGTGAGTTCGGACAGGGGAAGCGCGAGCAGTACTTC. Translation gives CASSEFGQGKREQYF. The V gene is TRBV2, the J gene TRBJ2-7; 9 nucleotides align to TRBD1. The CDR3 length is 15 residues. Trimming at V came to 3 bases and at J to 6 bases, leaving 9 bases not matched to a gene. Germline V CDR1 and CDR2: SNHLY, FYNNEI.

V usage is TRBV18 and J usage is TRBJ2-5; D is undetermined. CDR1 is KGHSH, CDR2 LQKENI, per germline. The CDR3 runs to 14 residues. V dropped 0 bases and J dropped 3 bases, with 8 bases sitting between them. This CDR3 is CASSPPSRKETQYF. CDR3 DNA sequence: TGTGCCAGCTCACCACCCTCGAGGAAAGAGACCCAGTACTTC.

The chain couples TRBV3-1 (or the pseudogene TRBV3-2) to TRBJ2-2; D is ambiguous. CDR3 length: 19 residues. Germline lookup yields CDR1 LGHDT and CDR2 YNNKEL (reference sequence). V dropped 1 base and J dropped 0 bases, with 18 bases sitting between them. In nucleotides, the CDR3 is TGTGCCAGCAGCCAAGTACTTGCAGGCCGATACGCGAACACCGGGGAGCTGTTTTTT. Residues: CASSQVLAGRYANTGELFF.

The CDR3 bases are TGTGCCAGCAGTTACTCTTCGGGGTTTGGCTACACCTTC. Its translation is CASSYSSGFGYTF. This chain links TRBV6-6 with TRBJ1-2; D unclear. The CDR3 is 13 residues long. Germline values: CDR1 MNHNY, CDR2 SVGAGI (reference sequence). Trimming took 0 bases from V and 7 from J, leaving 9 bases between them.

This chain uses TRBV6-5 with TRBJ1-1; D is unclear. CDR3 size: 14 residues. The V gene lost 8 bases and the J gene lost 4 bases, with 17 bases spanning the gap. Germline V gene sequence: CDR1 MNHEY, CDR2 SVGAGI. The CDR3 bases are TGTGCCAGCCGTAATGAGGTGGTTGGCACTGAAGCTTTCTTT. It translates to CASRNEVVGTEAFF.

V and J are TRBV4-3 and TRBJ2-1, with D perhaps TRBD1 (6 bases). The CDR3 totals 18 residues. The V end lost 1 base, the J end lost 0 bases, and 16 bases lay between the germline ends. Per germline, CDR1 LGHNA and CDR2 YSLEER. This CDR3 reads CASSQALGADSSYNEQFF. CDR3 sequence (DNA): TGCGCCAGCAGCCAAGCCCTGGGGGCGGATAGCTCCTACAATGAGCAGTTCTTC.

This clone was observed once. The V and J genes are TRBV5-1 and TRBJ2-1; no definite D call. V was trimmed by 1 base and J by 7 bases, leaving 15 bases between them. From germline, CDR1 is SGHRS and CDR2 YFSETQ. The CDR3 runs 15 residues. The CDR3 nucleotides read TGCGCCAGCAGCTTGTCGGGTGTTAAAACGAATGAGCAGTTCTTC. Its translation is CASSLSGVKTNEQFF.

This clone came up a few times. The junction does not match germline at one end; this may be a read error. The CDR3 DNA follows: TGTGCCAGCAGTGAAGCGCTTCAGAGGCAGCAGTTT. Protein product: CASSEALQRQQF. The V call is TRBV2, the J call TRBJ1-1; D remains ambiguous. CDR1 and CDR2 from the germline V gene are SNHLY and FYNNEI. The CDR3 consists of 12 residues. Looking up the rest from reference TRBV2 and TRBJ1-1 gives the full variable domain: EPEVTQTPSHQVTQMGQEVILRCVPISNHLYFYWYRQILGQKVEFLVSFYNNEISEKSEIFDDQFSVERPDGSNFTLKIRSTKLEDSAMYFCASSEALQRQQFGQGTRLTVV.

This clone was seen more than once but under ten times. The rearrangement links TRBV7-9 to TRBJ2-7; 11 bases match TRBD1. Germline CDR1 and CDR2: SEHNR and FQNEAQ (reference sequence). This CDR3 is 15 amino acids long. After removal of 3 bases from V and 6 bases from J, the junction contained 7 bases not matched to a gene. For the CDR3, the DNA is TGTGCCAGCAGCTTCTCCACCGGGACAGGGGGCGAGCAGTACTTC. This translates into CASSFSTGTGGEQYF.

This clone showed up just a few times. This rearrangement joins TRBV28 to TRBJ1-1; TRBD1 aligns across 8 bases. The junction had 5 bases not matched to a gene; V was cut back by 7 bases and J by 1 base. Germline assignment: CDR1 MDHEN and CDR2 SYDVKM. This CDR3 region has 14 residues. The CDR3 bases are TGTGCCAGCACCGGGACAGGACCGAACACTGAAGCTTTCTTT. Amino acids: CASTGTGPNTEAFF.

The V call is TRBV7-3, the J call TRBJ1-6; D is perhaps TRBD1 (5 bases). V shed 0 bases and J shed 9 bases, with 12 bases lying between them. Germline V lookup: CDR1 SGHTA, CDR2 FQGTGA. The CDR3 has 15 residues. The CDR3 DNA reads TGTGCCAGCAGCTTAACTCGGGCGGGGGGTTCACCCCTCCACTTT. It is translated as CASSLTRAGGSPLHF.

The J gene is TRBJ1-3, the V gene TRBV6-5; 8 bases agree with TRBD1. The CDR3 is made up of 15 amino acids. With V trimmed by 10 bases and J by 1 base, 9 bases remained unmatched. Per the germline V gene, CDR1 is MNHEY and CDR2 is SVGAGI. The CDR3 DNA reads TGTGCCACCCAGGGGGCGAGTAGATCTGGAAACACCATATATTTT. As protein: CATQGASRSGNTIYF.